This is a list of T cell receptor beta chains from one sample in a study of blood T cell repertoires in COVID-19. Clones were read by immunoSEQ multiplex PCR, and TCRdb kept only the in-frame ones, dropping some. The sample holds approximately 110,000 clones, approximately 88% seen once. Sequencing input: peripheral blood. The receptors come from a woman in her thirties or forties with acute or convalescent COVID-19. Each CDR3 is given with its conserved first and last residue. A D gene is named only where the DNA matches it firmly. Size is omitted from some rows. Given values are once, few, many or a class for expanded clones.

CDR3aa: CASSLATGGSTEAFF
CDR3nt: TGCGCCAGCAGCTTGGCCACAGGGGGAAGCACTGAAGCTTTCTTT
abundance: -
d_gene: TRBD1
v_gene: TRBV5-1
j_gene: TRBJ1-1

CDR3aa: CASSLELLDYEQYF
CDR3nt: TGCGCCAGCAGCTTGGAACTACTAGATTACGAGCAGTACTTC
abundance: -
d_gene: -
v_gene: TRBV5-1
j_gene: TRBJ2-7

CDR3aa: CASSPLTHLQGAGNEKLFF
CDR3nt: TGTGCCAGCTCACCACTTACACACCTACAGGGGGCCGGTAATGAAAAACTGTTTTTT
abundance: -
d_gene: TRBD1
v_gene: TRBV18
j_gene: TRBJ1-4

CDR3aa: CASSYSRHYGYTF
CDR3nt: TGTGCCAGCAGTTACTCCAGGCACTATGGCTACACCTTC
abundance: once
d_gene: -
v_gene: TRBV6-5
j_gene: TRBJ1-2

CDR3aa: CASSTGQPYEQYF
CDR3nt: TGCGCCAGCAGTACGGGACAGCCCTACGAGCAGTACTTC
abundance: -
d_gene: TRBD1
v_gene: TRBV5-1
j_gene: TRBJ2-7

CDR3aa: CASSLGGSLANYGYTF
CDR3nt: TGCGCCAGCAGCTTGGGAGGTTCCCTAGCTAACTATGGCTACACCTTC
abundance: -
d_gene: -
v_gene: TRBV5-1
j_gene: TRBJ1-2

CDR3aa: CASWENQDRVNTEAFF
CDR3nt: TGTGCCAGCTGGGAAAACCAGGACAGGGTTAACACTGAAGCTTTCTTT
abundance: -
d_gene: TRBD1
v_gene: TRBV28
j_gene: TRBJ1-1

CDR3aa: CASSEGSYGYTF
CDR3nt: TGCGCCAGCAGTGAGGGCTCCTATGGCTACACCTTC
abundance: few
d_gene: -
v_gene: TRBV10-1
j_gene: TRBJ1-2

CDR3aa: CASSYPGTGTGELFF
CDR3nt: TGTGCCAGCAGTTACCCAGGGACAGGGACCGGGGAGCTGTTTTTT
abundance: -
d_gene: TRBD1
v_gene: TRBV6-6
j_gene: TRBJ2-2

CDR3aa: CASSDRTGGYEQYF
CDR3nt: TGTGCCAGTAGTGACCGAACAGGGGGCTACGAGCAGTACTTC
abundance: -
d_gene: TRBD1
v_gene: TRBV19
j_gene: TRBJ2-7

CDR3aa: CAWFGGSRIDGYTF
CDR3nt: TGTGCCTGGTTCGGAGGCAGTAGGATCGATGGCTACACCTTC
abundance: -
d_gene: -
v_gene: TRBV30
j_gene: TRBJ1-2

CDR3aa: CASSPPGTHISGANVLTF
CDR3nt: TGTGCCAGCTCACCACCAGGGACACACATCTCTGGGGCCAACGTCCTGACTTTC
abundance: -
d_gene: -
v_gene: TRBV18
j_gene: TRBJ2-6

CDR3aa: CASSLEAGTIYNEQFF
CDR3nt: TGTGCCAGCAGCTTGGAGGCGGGGACGATCTACAATGAGCAGTTCTTC
abundance: -
d_gene: -
v_gene: TRBV5-6
j_gene: TRBJ2-1

CDR3aa: CASSQGQGGPDTQYF
CDR3nt: TGTGCCAGCAGTCAAGGGCAGGGAGGTCCAGATACGCAGTATTTT
abundance: once
d_gene: -
v_gene: TRBV6-6
j_gene: TRBJ2-3

CDR3aa: CASSGSGYNQPQHF
CDR3nt: TGTGCCAGTAGTGGATCAGGTTACAATCAGCCCCAGCATTTT
abundance: -
d_gene: -
v_gene: TRBV19
j_gene: TRBJ1-5

CDR3aa: CAWSVGQGSSQPQHF
CDR3nt: TGTGCCTGGAGTGTTGGACAGGGGTCCTCTCAGCCCCAGCATTTT
abundance: -
d_gene: TRBD1
v_gene: TRBV30
j_gene: TRBJ1-5

CDR3aa: CASSIDRSGHGYTF
CDR3nt: TGTGCCAGTAGTATAGATCGGTCAGGGCATGGCTACACCTTC
abundance: few
d_gene: -
v_gene: TRBV19
j_gene: TRBJ1-2

CDR3aa: CASSSRTGLNTEAFF
CDR3nt: TGTGCCAGCAGCTCCCGGACAGGGTTGAACACTGAAGCTTTCTTT
abundance: once
d_gene: TRBD1
v_gene: TRBV7-6
j_gene: TRBJ1-1

CDR3aa: CASSGGSGRSYNEQFF
CDR3nt: TGCGCCAGCAGCGGGGGGTCTGGACGCTCCTACAATGAGCAGTTCTTC
abundance: -
d_gene: -
v_gene: TRBV5-1
j_gene: TRBJ2-1

CDR3aa: CAGSDSSYEQYF
CDR3nt: TGTGCCGGGAGCGACAGCTCCTACGAGCAGTACTTC
abundance: -
d_gene: -
v_gene: TRBV30
j_gene: TRBJ2-7

CDR3aa: CASSTSGDYGYTF
CDR3nt: TGTGCCAGCAGTACCAGCGGCGACTATGGCTACACCTTC
abundance: -
d_gene: -
v_gene: TRBV6-6
j_gene: TRBJ1-2

CDR3aa: CASSFSGRHSNQPQHF
CDR3nt: TGTGCCAGCAGCTTTAGCGGGAGACATAGCAATCAGCCCCAGCATTTT
abundance: -
d_gene: -
v_gene: TRBV7-9
j_gene: TRBJ1-5

CDR3aa: CASSAGPTGTGSNYGYTF
CDR3nt: TGTGCCAGCAGCGCCGGACCCACCGGGACAGGGTCTAACTATGGCTACACCTTC
abundance: -
d_gene: TRBD1
v_gene: TRBV9
j_gene: TRBJ1-2

CDR3aa: CASVSAGAEAFF
CDR3nt: TGTGCCAGCGTCTCAGCCGGGGCTGAAGCTTTCTTT
abundance: -
d_gene: -
v_gene: TRBV28
j_gene: TRBJ1-1

CDR3aa: CASSPPGAGTEAFF
CDR3nt: TGCGCCAGCAGCCCTCCAGGGGCGGGCACTGAAGCTTTCTTT
abundance: once
d_gene: -
v_gene: TRBV5-1
j_gene: TRBJ1-1

CDR3aa: CASSPEPTVAGDF
CDR3nt: TGTGCCAGCAGCCCAGAACCGACGGTAGCGGGGGACTTC
abundance: once
d_gene: TRBD2
v_gene: TRBV3-1/TRBV3-2
j_gene: TRBJ2-7

CDR3aa: CASRLQGVRWTGELFF
CDR3nt: TGTGCCAGCAGACTGCAGGGGGTAAGGTGGACCGGGGAGCTGTTTTTT
abundance: -
d_gene: TRBD1
v_gene: TRBV7-9
j_gene: TRBJ2-2

CDR3aa: CASTPDKGNTIYF
CDR3nt: TGTGCCAGCACCCCGGACAAGGGAAACACCATATATTTT
abundance: -
d_gene: -
v_gene: TRBV12-3/TRBV12-4
j_gene: TRBJ1-3

CDR3aa: CASSQGSQGLFEQYF
CDR3nt: TGCGCCAGCAGCCAAGGGTCTCAGGGACTCTTCGAGCAGTACTTC
abundance: -
d_gene: -
v_gene: TRBV4-1
j_gene: TRBJ2-7

CDR3aa: CASSQAGRYEQYF
CDR3nt: TGTGCCAGCAGCCAAGCAGGGCGCTACGAGCAGTACTTC
abundance: -
d_gene: -
v_gene: TRBV13
j_gene: TRBJ2-7

CDR3aa: CASSFSDRDVEKLFF
CDR3nt: TGCGCCAGCAGCTTTAGCGACAGGGATGTTGAAAAACTGTTTTTT
abundance: -
d_gene: TRBD1
v_gene: TRBV5-1
j_gene: TRBJ1-4

CDR3aa: CASTQSGTGDGYTF
CDR3nt: TGTGCCAGCACCCAATCTGGGACAGGGGATGGCTACACCTTC
abundance: -
d_gene: TRBD1
v_gene: TRBV6-5
j_gene: TRBJ1-2

CDR3aa: CATSRDPRTSGGTDTQYF
CDR3nt: TGTGCCACCAGCAGAGACCCTCGGACTAGCGGGGGCACAGATACGCAGTATTTT
abundance: -
d_gene: TRBD2
v_gene: TRBV15
j_gene: TRBJ2-3

CDR3aa: CASSYSGDSPPHHNEQFF
CDR3nt: TGTGCCAGCAGTTACTCCGGGGACAGCCCTCCGCATCACAATGAGCAGTTCTTC
abundance: -
d_gene: TRBD1
v_gene: TRBV6-2/TRBV6-3
j_gene: TRBJ2-1

CDR3aa: CASKSERLNEKLFF
CDR3nt: TGTGCCAGTAAAAGCGAAAGGCTTAATGAAAAACTGTTTTTT
abundance: once
d_gene: -
v_gene: TRBV19
j_gene: TRBJ1-4

CDR3aa: CSVEDGTDTQYF
CDR3nt: TGCAGCGTTGAAGACGGGACAGATACGCAGTATTTT
abundance: -
d_gene: -
v_gene: TRBV29-1
j_gene: TRBJ2-3

CDR3aa: CASRALTGQGTEAFF
CDR3nt: TGTGCCAGCAGAGCGCTTACAGGGCAGGGCACTGAAGCTTTCTTT
abundance: -
d_gene: -
v_gene: TRBV6-5
j_gene: TRBJ1-1

CDR3aa: CASSRGQGYGYTF
CDR3nt: TGTGCCAGCAGCCGAGGACAGGGCTATGGCTACACCTTC
abundance: -
d_gene: TRBD1
v_gene: TRBV5-4
j_gene: TRBJ1-2

CDR3aa: CASGQGGGYTF
CDR3nt: TGTGCCAGCGGACAGGGGGGAGGCTACACCTTC
abundance: once
d_gene: TRBD1
v_gene: TRBV6-6
j_gene: TRBJ1-2

CDR3aa: CATSQIRGQDNEQFF
CDR3nt: TGTGCCACCAGCCAAATCCGTGGACAGGACAATGAGCAGTTCTTC
abundance: -
d_gene: TRBD1
v_gene: TRBV15
j_gene: TRBJ2-1

CDR3aa: CASSRTGGSSYNSPLHF
CDR3nt: TGTGCCAGCAGCCGGACAGGGGGCAGCTCCTATAATTCACCCCTCCACTTT
abundance: once
d_gene: TRBD1
v_gene: TRBV14
j_gene: TRBJ1-6

CDR3aa: CASRALASGANVLTF
CDR3nt: TGTGCCAGCAGAGCCCTAGCGAGCGGGGCCAACGTCCTGACTTTC
abundance: -
d_gene: -
v_gene: TRBV7-2
j_gene: TRBJ2-6

CDR3aa: CASSGRTGLNQPQHF
CDR3nt: TGTGCCAGCAGCGGCCGGACAGGGCTCAATCAGCCCCAGCATTTT
abundance: once
d_gene: TRBD1
v_gene: TRBV7-2
j_gene: TRBJ1-5

CDR3aa: CASSLEGGNTIYF
CDR3nt: TGCGCCAGCAGCTTAGAGGGTGGAAACACCATATATTTT
abundance: -
d_gene: -
v_gene: TRBV5-1
j_gene: TRBJ1-3

CDR3aa: CASSVATGGIYEQYF
CDR3nt: TGTGCCAGCAGCGTAGCTACGGGGGGAATCTACGAGCAGTACTTC
abundance: -
d_gene: TRBD2
v_gene: TRBV9
j_gene: TRBJ2-7

CDR3aa: CASSLGETGYNSPLHF
CDR3nt: TGCGCCAGCAGCTTGGGAGAGACAGGGTATAATTCACCCCTCCACTTT
abundance: -
d_gene: TRBD1
v_gene: TRBV5-1
j_gene: TRBJ1-6

CDR3aa: CASSTRQGLNEKLFF
CDR3nt: TGTGCCAGCAGTACTCGACAGGGTCTTAATGAAAAACTGTTTTTT
abundance: -
d_gene: TRBD1
v_gene: TRBV25-1
j_gene: TRBJ1-4

CDR3aa: CASSTWRGFSNQPQHF
CDR3nt: TGTGCCAGCAGCACATGGCGAGGTTTTAGCAATCAGCCCCAGCATTTT
abundance: -
d_gene: -
v_gene: TRBV21-1
j_gene: TRBJ1-5